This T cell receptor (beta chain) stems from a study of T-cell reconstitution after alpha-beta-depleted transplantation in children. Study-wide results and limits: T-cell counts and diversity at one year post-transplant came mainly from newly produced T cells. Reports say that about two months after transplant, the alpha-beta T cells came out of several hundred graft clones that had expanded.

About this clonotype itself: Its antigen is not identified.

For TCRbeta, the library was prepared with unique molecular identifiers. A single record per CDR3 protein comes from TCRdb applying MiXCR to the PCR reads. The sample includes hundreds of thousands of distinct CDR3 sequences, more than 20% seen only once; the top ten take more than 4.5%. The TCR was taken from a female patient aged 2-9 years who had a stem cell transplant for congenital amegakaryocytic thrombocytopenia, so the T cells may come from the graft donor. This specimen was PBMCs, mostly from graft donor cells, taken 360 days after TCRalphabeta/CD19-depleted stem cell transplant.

This chain's CDR3 is CSARVAGSGELFF. As DNA, the CDR3 is TGCAGTGCTAGAGTCGCGGGATCCGGGGAGCTGTTTTTT. The rearrangement links TRBV20-1 to TRBJ2-2, with D tentatively TRBD2 (6 bases). The CDR3 covers 13 residues. The germline V and J ends were trimmed by 1 base and 6 bases, with 9 bases remaining between them. Germline CDR1 and CDR2: DFQATT and SNEGSKA (reference sequence).